The 9 T cell receptor beta chains below were found in one sample sequenced in a study of cytomegalovirus exposure and HLA in healthy donors. Use of 60 Vbeta and 13 Jbeta primers characterized the PCR. Here immunoSEQ multiplex PCR was the method, and the copy in TCRdb shows in-frame clones only, minus some. The data show around 190,000 clones, roughly 80% seen once. Sequencing was done on a sample of PBMCs. These receptors were obtained from a man aged 35 to 55 in good health and CMV-seropositive.

The CDR3 DNA is TGCGCCAGCAGCCCCCGACAGGGTGGTGGTGCAGATGAGCAGTTCTTC. Its protein product is CASSPRQGGGADEQFF. The chain uses TRBV5-1 and TRBJ2-1; 7 bases match TRBD1. With 4 bases clipped from V and 8 bases from J, the junction kept 15 bases outside the gene matches. The CDR3 spans 16 residues. Germline V CDR1 and CDR2: SGHRS, YFSETQ. Looking up the rest from reference TRBV5-1 and TRBJ2-1 gives the full variable domain: KAGVTQTPRYLIKTRGQQVTLSCSPISGHRSVSWYQQTPGQGLQFLFEYFSETQRNKGNFPGRFSGRQFSNSRSEMNVSTLELGDSALYLCASSPRQGGGADEQFFGPGTRLTVL.

This clone was detected a few times. The V and J genes are TRBV7-3 and TRBJ2-1, with 8 nucleotides matching TRBD2. The germline CDR1 and CDR2 sequences are SGHTA and FQGTGA. The trim removed 1 base at V and 10 bases at J, leaving 9 bases unmatched. This CDR3 is 15 amino acids long. CDR3 coding DNA: TGTGCCAGCAGCTTAAATCCTAGCGGGCAGGGCGAGCAGTTCTTC. Its translation: CASSLNPSGQGEQFF.

V usage is TRBV5-4 and J usage is TRBJ1-6; no clear D gene. Germline values: CDR1 SGHNT, CDR2 YYREEE (reference sequence). V was clipped by 2 bases and J by 8 bases, with 5 bases between them. The CDR3 totals 12 residues. The CDR3 loop reads CASSFSDSPLHF. The CDR3 bases are TGTGCCAGCAGCTTTAGTGATTCACCCCTCCACTTT.

V usage is TRBV7-8 and J usage is TRBJ1-5, with D uncertain. V was clipped by 0 bases and J by 3 bases, with 9 bases between them. The CDR3 is 15 amino acids. Looked up from germline, CDR1 is SGHVS and CDR2 is FQNEAQ. CDR3 coding DNA: TGTGCCAGCAGCTTAGCGAGTTATACCAATCAGCCCCAGCATTTT. Amino acid sequence: CASSLASYTNQPQHF.

This clone showed up just a few times. The chain combines TRBV2 with TRBJ2-1, with 14 bases aligning to TRBD2. V lost 6 bases to trimming and J lost 10 bases; unmatched junction nucleotides: 8. The CDR3 loop spans 15 amino acids. CDR1 is SNHLY, CDR2 FYNNEI, per germline. Here the CDR3 DNA reads TGTGCCAGCAGCGAGACTAGCGGGGGGGCCTGGGAGCAGTTCTTC. This sequence encodes CASSETSGGAWEQFF.

This clone was seen more than once but under ten times. The rearrangement uses TRBV6-1 and TRBJ1-5, with TRBD1 identical over 7 bases. V was clipped by 3 bases and J by 1 base; unmatched bases: 3. From germline, CDR1 is MNHNS and CDR2 SASEGT. CDR3 length: 15 residues. The CDR3 DNA reads as TGTGCCAGCAGTGACGGGACAGTAAGCAATCAGCCCCAGCATTTT. This gives the protein CASSDGTVSNQPQHF.

The V gene is TRBV5-1, the J gene TRBJ2-7; D is possibly TRBD1 (5 bases). V lost 4 bases and J 1 base, leaving 12 bases between the germline ends. This CDR3 region has 14 residues. Germline CDR1 SGHRS, CDR2 YFSETQ. The CDR3 DNA follows: TGCGCCAGCAGCAAACAAGGGGTTTCCTACGAGCAGTACTTC. It yields the protein CASSKQGVSYEQYF.

This clone has more than one count but fewer than ten. CDR3 in DNA: TGCGCCAGCAGCTTGATGGGGGCCTCGACAGGGGCCGCAGATACGCAGTATTTT. Protein product: CASSLMGASTGAADTQYF. This chain connects TRBV5-1 to TRBJ2-3, with 8 bases aligning to TRBD1. The length of the CDR3 is 18 residues. Germline values: CDR1 SGHRS, CDR2 YFSETQ. With 1 base clipped from V and 4 bases from J, the junction kept 14 bases outside the gene matches. Complete variable domain (other parts from reference TRBV5-1 and TRBJ2-3): KAGVTQTPRYLIKTRGQQVTLSCSPISGHRSVSWYQQTPGQGLQFLFEYFSETQRNKGNFPGRFSGRQFSNSRSEMNVSTLELGDSALYLCASSLMGASTGAADTQYFGPGTRLTVL.

J is TRBJ1-3 and V is TRBV19; unclear D gene. CDR1 is LNHDA, CDR2 SQIVND, per germline (reference sequence). The V and J ends lost 9 bases and 0 bases respectively, with 21 bases between them. The CDR3 consists of 17 residues. The CDR3 sequence is CARNSTDSRVSGNTIYF. As DNA, the CDR3 is TGTGCCAGGAACAGCACGGACTCCCGAGTCTCTGGAAACACCATATATTTT.